The present T cell receptor beta chain was sequenced within a study of OX40 agonist ivuxolimab in advanced cancers. Study-level information: Dose-escalation patients suffered from hepatocellular carcinoma, melanoma, renal cell or head and neck cancer.

Trimming took 0 bases from V and 1 from J, leaving 13 bases between them. The CDR3 is 16 amino acids. Germline V gene lookup returns CDR1 SGHRS and CDR2 YFSETQ. The assay was immunoSEQ multiplex PCR, and TCRdb's table has in-frame clones only and misses some. The sample lists more than 60,000 clones, roughly nine tenths occurring once. The V gene is TRBV5-1, the J gene TRBJ1-1, with a possible D match to TRBD1 (5 bases). This receptor was taken from an adult with an advanced solid tumor such as melanoma, head and neck, liver or kidney cancer. The source material was CD4+ or CD8+ T cells sorted from blood, sampled in a trial of the OX40 agonist ivuxolimab. The CDR3 here is CASSLVGGPSNTEAFF. The CDR3 nucleotides read TGCGCCAGCAGCTTGGTCGGGGGTCCATCGAACACTGAAGCTTTCTTT. Variable domain in full (rest from reference TRBV5-1 and TRBJ1-1): KAGVTQTPRYLIKTRGQQVTLSCSPISGHRSVSWYQQTPGQGLQFLFEYFSETQRNKGNFPGRFSGRQFSNSRSEMNVSTLELGDSALYLCASSLVGGPSNTEAFFGQGTRLTVV.